This TCR beta chain was recorded in a study of CXCR3-negative and CXCR3-positive naive CD8 T cells. General observations from the study: The TRBV-TRBJ usage of naive CXCR3-negative and CXCR3-positive cells was similar, but that of memory cells differed. More hydrophobic TRB CDR3s were found in CXCR3-positive naive cells than in CXCR3-negative naive cells.

As regards this clonotype: Its antigen remains unknown.

Germline CDR1 MNHEY, CDR2 SVGAGI. The CDR3 consists of 14 residues. All TRB cDNA libraries came from 5' RACE performed with UMI labels. Following a re-call of the 5' RACE reads, TCRdb has one entry per CDR3 protein and lacks DNA. Recorded for this sample: 75,000 to 90,000 distinct CDR3 sequences. Sequenced input: naive CXCR3+ CD8+ T cells from blood. Subset given: CD45RO-CCR7+CD27+CD95- naive CD8+ T cells expressing CXCR3 (TNR3+). The receptor comes from a human donor in good health. Some clones in this sample may be carry-over from other donors' samples. This chain joins TRBV6-5 and TRBJ1-5. CDR3 sequence reads: CASSPETGNQPQHF.